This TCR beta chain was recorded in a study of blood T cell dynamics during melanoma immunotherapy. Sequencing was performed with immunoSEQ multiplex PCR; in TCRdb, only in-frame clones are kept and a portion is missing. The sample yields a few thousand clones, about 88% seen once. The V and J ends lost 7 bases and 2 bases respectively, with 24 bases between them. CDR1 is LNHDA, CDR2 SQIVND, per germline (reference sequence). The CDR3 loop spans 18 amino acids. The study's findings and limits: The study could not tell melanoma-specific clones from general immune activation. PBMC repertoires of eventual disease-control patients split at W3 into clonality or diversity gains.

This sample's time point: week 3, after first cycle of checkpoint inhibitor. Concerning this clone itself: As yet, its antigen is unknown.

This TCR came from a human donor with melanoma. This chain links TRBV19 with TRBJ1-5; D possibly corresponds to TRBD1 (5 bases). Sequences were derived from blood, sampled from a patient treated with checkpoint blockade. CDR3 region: CASTQNPGRPLGNQPQHF. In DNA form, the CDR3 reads TGTGCCAGTACCCAAAATCCGGGACGTCCTTTGGGCAATCAGCCCCAGCATTTT.